This T cell receptor beta chain is drawn from a study of CD8 T cells in ankylosing spondylitis (dated by TCRdb to 2016 to 2017). Some background on the complete study: To find TCR variants linked to disease, the study profiled T cell receptor beta repertoires in ankylosing spondylitis patients and healthy donors. Peripheral blood was sampled, and synovial fluid was additionally collected from ankylosing spondylitis patients. The whole study cohort included over a hundred healthy donors and about two dozen ankylosing spondylitis patients.

Instrument on record: Illumina HiSeq 2500. Quantitative 5'-RACE with molecular barcodes was used to prepare TCR beta libraries. The original methods were these. A new computational method based on a probabilistic model of VDJ rearrangement was used to identify disease-linked TCR variants. The public reads were quality trimmed at Q25 with fastp and then assembled into clones with MiXCR by TCRdb, keeping productive beta chains. Rows with one shared CDR3 protein collapse into an entry with the most common genes and DNA. TCRdb assigned the V and J calls; the authors' analysis was not used. The sample contains around 440,000 distinct CDR3 sequences, 17% of them found a single time. Under 1.2% of the sample comes from the top ten. The paper as a whole reports these results and caveats: Blood from ankylosing spondylitis patients appeared to be characterized by a TCR beta motif made up of eight highly homologous amino acid variants. Some of the motif variants had been reported before in the synovial fluid and blood of reactive arthritis patients, a finding that suggests common disease-initiation mechanisms. The disease-linked clones were reported as significantly enriched in matched synovial fluid samples from ankylosing spondylitis patients. The disease-linked clones showed a CD8+ phenotype and occurred at relatively low frequencies in peripheral blood.

There are a few counts of this clonotype. Its antigen remains unidentified. At one end the junction does not follow the germline gene, possibly because of a read error. The source is a male donor with ankylosing spondylitis. The specimen sequenced was blood, either unsorted or a sorted T cell fraction (not recorded which).

The nucleotide sequence reads as follows: TGCACCAGCAGCTTGGAAAACAGGGGTCCCGGGGAGCTGTTTTTT. Translated, it reads CTSSLENRGPGELFF. The V gene is TRBV5-1 and the J gene is TRBJ2-2; the central 7 bases match TRBD1. The cysteine opens and the phenylalanine closes a CDR3 of 15 amino acids. The retained sequence is limited to the CDR3, 45 bases, with the frame set at the first base. CDR1 SGHRS and CDR2 YFSETQ are derived from the germline V gene. The reference TRBV5-1 and TRBJ2-2 proteins fill in what lies around the CDR3, so the full variable domain reads KAGVTQTPRYLIKTRGQQVTLSCSPISGHRSVSWYQQTPGQGLQFLFEYFSETQRNKGNFPGRFSGRQFSNSRSEMNVSTLELGDSALYLCTSSLENRGPGELFFGEGSRLTVL.